Below are 8 T cell receptor beta chains sequenced from a single sample in a study of T-cell reconstitution after alpha-beta-depleted transplantation in children. Library preparation (for TCRbeta) was performed with unique molecular identifiers. TCRdb re-called the PCR reads with MiXCR, one entry per CDR3 protein. The repertoire consists of roughly 500,000 distinct CDR3 sequences, with less than 35% occurring once and the leading ten covering under 3%. This material consisted of PBMCs from the stem cell graft donor, taken from the stem cell graft. The receptor set was obtained from a human donor who donated a stem cell graft to a child with aplastic anemia.

There are a few counts of this clonotype. The V call is TRBV5-1, the J call TRBJ2-2; D gene unclear. Germline V gene sequence: CDR1 SGHRS, CDR2 YFSETQ. V was clipped by 5 bases and J by 5 bases, with 13 bases between them. The CDR3 covers 14 residues. The CDR3 coding sequence is TGCGCCAGCAGTTCGGGTTTTAGGACCGGGGAGCTGTTTTTT. It is translated as CASSSGFRTGELFF.

This clonotype was seen a few times. The gene calls are TRBV6-1 and TRBJ1-6, with a possible D match to TRBD1 (5 bases). The CDR3 is 14 amino acids. From germline, CDR1 is MNHNS and CDR2 SASEGT. Between the trimmed V and J ends, which lost 0 bases and 10 bases, there was a span of 10 bases. The CDR3 loop reads CASSEAGGRSPLHF. In nucleotides, the CDR3 is TGTGCCAGCAGTGAAGCGGGGGGGAGGTCACCCCTCCACTTT.

This clonotype was counted between two and nine times. This chain links TRBV4-1 with TRBJ2-2, with TRBD1 matching over 9 bases. In germline, CDR1 is MGHRA, CDR2 YSYEKL. This CDR3 comprises 17 residues. V lost 0 bases to trimming and J lost 4 bases; unmatched junction nucleotides: 6. The CDR3 reads CASSQEPPTGGTGELFF. Written as DNA, the CDR3 is TGCGCCAGCAGCCAAGAGCCTCCGACAGGGGGCACCGGGGAGCTGTTTTTT.

This clonotype was seen just once. The gene calls are TRBV5-1 and TRBJ2-7; 8 nucleotides align to TRBD2. The V segment lost 0 bases and the J segment 0 bases; nucleotides outside the gene matches: 2. CDR1 and CDR2 from the germline V gene are SGHRS and YFSETQ. CDR3 size: 15 residues. The CDR3 region is CASSLVAGSSYEQYV. The CDR3 coding sequence is TGCGCCAGCAGCTTGGTAGCGGGGAGCTCCTACGAGCAGTACGTC.

The V call is TRBV20-1, the J call TRBJ1-1; maybe TRBD1 (6 bases). The CDR3 consists of 17 residues. V lost 1 base and J 7 bases, leaving 25 bases between the germline ends. Germline-derived CDR1 and CDR2 are DFQATT and SNEGSKA (reference sequence). CDR3 sequence: CSARGLPPDSPDIEAFF. The CDR3 DNA reads TGCAGTGCTAGAGGACTACCCCCGGACAGCCCAGATATTGAAGCTTTCTTT.

This clonotype was observed a few times. V and J are TRBV11-3 and TRBJ1-1; 7 bases agree with TRBD1. Germline CDR1 reads SGHNT; CDR2 reads YENEEA. There are 16 residues in the CDR3. With 4 bases clipped from V and 1 base from J, the junction kept 9 bases outside the gene matches. The CDR3 protein is CASSSGDRRQNTEAFF. The CDR3 nucleotides are TGTGCCAGCAGCTCCGGGGACAGACGACAGAACACTGAAGCTTTCTTT.

The chain recombines TRBV29-1 with TRBJ1-2; D uncertain. V was pared by 7 bases and J by 4 bases, with 16 bases between. Germline-derived CDR1 and CDR2 are SQVTM and ANQGSEA. This CDR3 is built from 13 residues. Here the CDR3 reads CSALGPGLYGYTF. CDR3 sequence (DNA): TGCAGCGCCCTGGGTCCGGGCCTCTATGGCTACACCTTC.

The chain couples TRBV7-2 to TRBJ2-7; no definite D call. Trimming took 0 bases from V and 6 from J, leaving 12 bases between them. The CDR3 extends over 14 amino acids. Germline-derived CDR1 and CDR2 are SGHTA and FQGNSA. The CDR3 spells CASSLAPDPGEQYF. The CDR3 DNA follows: TGTGCCAGCAGCTTAGCCCCGGATCCCGGCGAGCAGTACTTC.